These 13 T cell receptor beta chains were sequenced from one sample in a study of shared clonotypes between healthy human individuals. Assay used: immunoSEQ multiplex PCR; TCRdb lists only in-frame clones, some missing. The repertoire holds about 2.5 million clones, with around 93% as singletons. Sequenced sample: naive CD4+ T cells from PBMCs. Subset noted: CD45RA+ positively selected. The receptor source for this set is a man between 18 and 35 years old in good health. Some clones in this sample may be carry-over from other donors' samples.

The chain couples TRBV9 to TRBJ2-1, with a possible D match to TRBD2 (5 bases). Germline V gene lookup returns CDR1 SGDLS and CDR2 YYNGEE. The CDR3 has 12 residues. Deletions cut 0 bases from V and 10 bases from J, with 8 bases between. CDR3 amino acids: CASSVDSAEQFF. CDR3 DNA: TGTGCCAGCAGCGTAGATAGCGCCGAGCAGTTCTTC.

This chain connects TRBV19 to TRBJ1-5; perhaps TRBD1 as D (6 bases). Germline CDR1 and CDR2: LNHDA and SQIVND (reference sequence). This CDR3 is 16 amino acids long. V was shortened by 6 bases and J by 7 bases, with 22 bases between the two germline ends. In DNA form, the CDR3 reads TGTGCCAGTAGCACCCGGCATGGGGGGGCAGGCCAGCCCCAGCATTTT. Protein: CASSTRHGGAGQPQHF.

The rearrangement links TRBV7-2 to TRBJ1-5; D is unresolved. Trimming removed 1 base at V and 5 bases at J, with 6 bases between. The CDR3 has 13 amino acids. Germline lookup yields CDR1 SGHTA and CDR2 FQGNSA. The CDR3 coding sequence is TGTGCCAGCAGCTTAGTCGACGATCAGCCCCAGCATTTT. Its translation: CASSLVDDQPQHF.

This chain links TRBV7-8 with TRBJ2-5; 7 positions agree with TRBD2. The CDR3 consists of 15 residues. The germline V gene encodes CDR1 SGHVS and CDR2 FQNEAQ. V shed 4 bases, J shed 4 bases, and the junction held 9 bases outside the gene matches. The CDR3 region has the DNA TGTGCCAGCAGCTCAAATTGGGAGGGGCCAGAGACCCAGTACTTC. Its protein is CASSSNWEGPETQYF. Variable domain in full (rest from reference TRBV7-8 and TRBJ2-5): GAGVSQSPRYKVAKRGQDVALRCDPISGHVSLFWYQQALGQGPEFLTYFQNEAQLDKSGLPSDRFFAERPEGSVSTLKIQRTQQEDSAVYLCASSSNWEGPETQYFGPGTRLLVL.

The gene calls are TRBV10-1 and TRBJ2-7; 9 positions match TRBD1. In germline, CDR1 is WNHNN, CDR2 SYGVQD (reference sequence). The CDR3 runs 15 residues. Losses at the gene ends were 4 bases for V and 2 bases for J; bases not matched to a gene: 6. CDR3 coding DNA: TGCGCCAGCAGTGCGAACAGGGGGCGACCCTACGAGCAGTACTTC. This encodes CASSANRGRPYEQYF.

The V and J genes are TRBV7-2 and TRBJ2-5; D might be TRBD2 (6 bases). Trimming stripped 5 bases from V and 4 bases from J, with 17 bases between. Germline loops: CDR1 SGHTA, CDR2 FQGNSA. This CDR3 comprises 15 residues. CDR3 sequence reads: CASSLQEGTRETQYF. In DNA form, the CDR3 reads TGTGCCAGCAGCCTCCAAGAAGGGACTCGAGAGACCCAGTACTTC.

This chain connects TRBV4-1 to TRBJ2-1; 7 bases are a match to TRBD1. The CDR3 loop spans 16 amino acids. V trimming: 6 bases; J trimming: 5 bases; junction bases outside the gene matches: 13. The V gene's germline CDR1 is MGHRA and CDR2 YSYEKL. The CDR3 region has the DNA TGCGCCAGCAGGGATTGGACGGACAGGCGGAACAATGAGCAGTTCTTC. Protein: CASRDWTDRRNNEQFF.

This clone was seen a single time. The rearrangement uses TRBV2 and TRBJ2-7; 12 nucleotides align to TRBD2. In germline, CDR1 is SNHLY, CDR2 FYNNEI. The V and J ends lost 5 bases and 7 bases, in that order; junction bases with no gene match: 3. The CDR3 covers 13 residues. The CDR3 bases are TGTGCCAGCAGTCTAGCGGGAGGGAGGGAGCAGTACTTC. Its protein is CASSLAGGREQYF. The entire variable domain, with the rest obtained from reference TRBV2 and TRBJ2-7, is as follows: EPEVTQTPSHQVTQMGQEVILRCVPISNHLYFYWYRQILGQKVEFLVSFYNNEISEKSEIFDDQFSVERPDGSNFTLKIRSTKLEDSAMYFCASSLAGGREQYFGPGTRLTVT.

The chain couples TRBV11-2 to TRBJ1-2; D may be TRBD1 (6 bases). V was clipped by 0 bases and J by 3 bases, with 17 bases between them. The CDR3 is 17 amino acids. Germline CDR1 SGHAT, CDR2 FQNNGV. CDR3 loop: CASSLEPRSDSHYGYTF. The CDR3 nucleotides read TGTGCCAGCAGCTTAGAGCCCCGTTCGGACAGTCACTATGGCTACACCTTC.

The CDR3 nucleotides are TGCGCCAGCAGCTTGGGGCCAGGGGGTAAAGAGACCCAGTACTTC. Its protein product is CASSLGPGGKETQYF. This chain links TRBV5-1 with TRBJ2-5; 7 bases align to TRBD1. Germline-derived CDR1 and CDR2 are SGHRS and YFSETQ. CDR3 length equals 15 residues. J was trimmed by 3 bases and V by 0 bases; bases with no gene match: 5.

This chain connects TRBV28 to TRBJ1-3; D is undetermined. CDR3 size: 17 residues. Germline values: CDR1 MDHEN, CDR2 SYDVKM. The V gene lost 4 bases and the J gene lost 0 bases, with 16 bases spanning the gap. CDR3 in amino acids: CASSSPSNPFSGNTIYF. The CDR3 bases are TGTGCCAGCAGTTCCCCTTCCAACCCTTTCTCTGGAAACACCATATATTTT.

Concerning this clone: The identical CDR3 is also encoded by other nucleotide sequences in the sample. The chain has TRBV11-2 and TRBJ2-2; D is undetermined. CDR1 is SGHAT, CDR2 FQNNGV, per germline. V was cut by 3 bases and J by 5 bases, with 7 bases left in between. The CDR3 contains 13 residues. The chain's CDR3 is CASSFERTGELFF. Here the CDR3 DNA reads TGTGCCAGCAGCTTCGAAAGGACCGGGGAGCTGTTTTTT.

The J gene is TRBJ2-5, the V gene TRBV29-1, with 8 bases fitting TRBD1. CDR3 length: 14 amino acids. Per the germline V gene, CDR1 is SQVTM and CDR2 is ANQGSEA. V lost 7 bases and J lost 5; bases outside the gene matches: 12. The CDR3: CSASWTGSGETQYF. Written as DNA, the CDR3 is TGCAGCGCTTCATGGACAGGGTCTGGGGAGACCCAGTACTTC.